The 21 T cell receptor beta chains reported below all come from one sample, sequenced in a study of identical twins. TCRdb passed the 5' RACE reads through MiXCR, listing each CDR3 protein once. The sample has about 520,000 distinct CDR3 sequences, around 20% seen once; the top ten hold 0.91%. These data also formed part of another study, on T cells expressing NK-cell markers.

Material: CD4+ T cells sorted from blood. Every receptor here comes from a woman younger than 35 in good health.

The chain combines TRBV5-1 with TRBJ2-1, with 13 bases identical to TRBD2. Trimming at V came to 5 bases and at J to 4 bases, leaving 12 bases not matched to a gene. Germline CDR1 is SGHRS and CDR2 is YFSETQ. The CDR3 contains 18 residues. The CDR3 DNA follows: TGCGCCAGCAGAATTCCGGGACTAGCGGGACCAAGGTACAATGAGCAGTTCTTC. It encodes CASRIPGLAGPRYNEQFF. The full variable domain, its missing parts supplied by reference TRBV5-1 and TRBJ2-1, is KAGVTQTPRYLIKTRGQQVTLSCSPISGHRSVSWYQQTPGQGLQFLFEYFSETQRNKGNFPGRFSGRQFSNSRSEMNVSTLELGDSALYLCASRIPGLAGPRYNEQFFGPGTRLTVL.

This clonotype was picked up a small number of times. The V call is TRBV6-1, the J call TRBJ2-7; D is unclear. The CDR3 length is 13 residues. Trimming removed 4 bases at V and 6 bases at J, with 13 bases between. Germline V lookup: CDR1 MNHNS, CDR2 SASEGT. The CDR3: CASSALRMAEQYF. In DNA, the CDR3 is TGTGCCAGCAGTGCGTTACGGATGGCCGAGCAGTACTTC.

This clonotype was found a few times. The chain has TRBV10-3 and TRBJ2-3; D is uncertain. The V end was cut by 8 bases, the J end by 6 bases, with 15 bases between. CDR3 length: 13 residues. Germline-derived CDR1 and CDR2 are ENHRY and SYGVKD. Here the CDR3 DNA reads TGTGCCATCGTCAACGTCCTTGGGGATACGCAGTATTTT. Its translation is CAIVNVLGDTQYF.

Only a few counts were recorded for this clonotype. V is TRBV6-1 and J is TRBJ2-7; possible D gene TRBD2, 5 bases. The germline V and J ends were trimmed by 6 bases and 4 bases, with 13 bases remaining between them. This CDR3 comprises 13 residues. Germline CDR1 and CDR2: MNHNS and SASEGT. The CDR3 DNA follows: TGTGCCAGCAGGACGGGGTCCGGGTACGAGCAGTACTTC. Translating gives CASRTGSGYEQYF.

This clonotype was seen only a few times. The rearrangement uses TRBV15 and TRBJ1-4; D unclear. Trimming left V 0 bases short and J 0 bases short, with 8 bases between. Germline loops: CDR1 LNHNV, CDR2 YYDKDF (reference sequence). This CDR3 spans 16 amino acids. CDR3 DNA: TGTGCCACCAGCAGAGATCCGAGCCCAACTAATGAAAAACTGTTTTTT. It translates to CATSRDPSPTNEKLFF.

V gene TRBV24-1 combines with J gene TRBJ2-2; tentative D call: TRBD2 (6 bases). This CDR3 contains 15 residues. With 4 bases removed from V and 4 bases from J, the gap between germline ends came to 12 bases. Germline V gene data show CDR1 as KGHDR and CDR2 as SFDVKD. CDR3 sequence: CATSELAQGTGELFF. CDR3 bases: TGTGCCACCAGTGAACTAGCTCAGGGCACCGGGGAGCTGTTTTTT.

The chain combines TRBV7-2 with TRBJ2-5, with D perhaps TRBD1 (6 bases). Germline-derived CDR1 and CDR2 are SGHTA and FQGNSA. Trimming removed 3 bases at V and 4 bases at J, with 15 bases between. The CDR3 spans 15 residues. The CDR3 spells CASSFTRTVGETQYF. CDR3 in DNA: TGTGCCAGCAGCTTCACTCGGACAGTTGGAGAGACCCAGTACTTC.

This clonotype was counted ten times or more. The V gene is TRBV7-6, the J gene TRBJ1-3; weak D call: TRBD1 (6 bases). The V gene lost 5 bases and the J gene lost 0 bases, with 14 bases spanning the gap. CDR3 length equals 16 residues. The germline V gene encodes CDR1 SGHVS and CDR2 FNYEAQ. The CDR3 protein is CASSDQTGSSGNTIYF. The CDR3 DNA is TGTGCCAGCAGCGACCAAACAGGGAGCTCTGGAAACACCATATATTTT.

This clonotype has a handful of counts. The gene calls are TRBV12-3 or TRBV12-4 and TRBJ1-5; D uncertain. Between the trimmed V and J ends, which lost 6 bases and 10 bases, there was a span of 13 bases. This CDR3 has 12 amino acids. CDR3 nucleotide sequence: TGTGCCAGCAGCTTTCCTCTTCGTCCCCAGCATTTT. Its translation: CASSFPLRPQHF.

The sample holds a few counts of this clonotype. The chain joins TRBV6-5 to TRBJ1-1; D gene ambiguous. The CDR3 has 15 amino acids. V was pared by 2 bases and J by 3 bases, with 13 bases between. Looked up from germline, CDR1 is MNHEY and CDR2 is SVGAGI. The CDR3 DNA sequence: TGTGCCAGCAGTTACGTCCGACTAGCAGACACTGAAGCTTTCTTT. Encoded protein: CASSYVRLADTEAFF.

J is TRBJ2-2 and V is TRBV2; D not resolved. The V gene lost 11 bases and the J gene lost 1 base, with 8 bases spanning the gap. The germline CDR1 and CDR2 sequences are SNHLY and FYNNEI. This CDR3 has 12 residues. This CDR3 is CAPRGNTGELFF. DNA of the CDR3: TGTGCCCCCAGAGGGAACACCGGGGAGCTGTTTTTT.

The sample holds many counts of this clonotype. The genes are TRBV29-1 and TRBJ1-5, with D unresolved. The CDR3 is 13 amino acids. V shed 4 bases and J shed 0 bases, with 7 bases lying between them. Per the germline V gene, CDR1 is SQVTM and CDR2 is ANQGSEA. CDR3 region: CSVAGSSNQPQHF. The CDR3 DNA is TGCAGCGTTGCCGGCTCTAGCAATCAGCCCCAGCATTTT.

This clonotype was observed once. The V and J genes are TRBV5-1 and TRBJ2-1; D possibly corresponds to TRBD2 (5 bases). Germline CDR1 reads SGHRS; CDR2 reads YFSETQ. The CDR3 runs to 15 residues. Trimming cost V 3 bases and J 7 bases, with 17 bases left between them. The DNA of the CDR3 is TGCGCCAGCAGCTCCGGGCTAGGAGGTGGTAATGAGCAGTTCTTC. Amino acid sequence: CASSSGLGGGNEQFF.

The chain employs TRBV9 and TRBJ2-2; unclear D gene. The CDR3 runs 15 residues. Germline V CDR1 and CDR2: SGDLS, YYNGEE. With 0 bases removed from V and 4 bases from J, the gap between germline ends came to 10 bases. CDR3 sequence (DNA): TGTGCCAGCAGCGTAGACCCGAATCCCACCGGGGAGCTGTTTTTT. This sequence encodes CASSVDPNPTGELFF.

The genes are TRBV12-3 or TRBV12-4 and TRBJ2-7; D gene unclear. V dropped 4 bases and J dropped 3 bases, with 7 bases sitting between them. There are 12 residues in the CDR3. DNA for the CDR3: TGTGCCAGCAGTTCCCACAGCTACGAGCAGTACTTC. It encodes CASSSHSYEQYF.

The V gene is TRBV28, the J gene TRBJ1-5, with no clear D. CDR1 and CDR2 from the germline V gene are MDHEN and SYDVKM. Between the trimmed V and J ends, which lost 6 bases and 7 bases, there was a span of 10 bases. This CDR3 region has 12 residues. CDR3 protein: CASRPAGQPQHF. The CDR3 DNA reads as TGTGCCAGCAGACCGGCGGGGCAGCCCCAGCATTTT.

The V and J genes are TRBV12-3 or TRBV12-4 and TRBJ1-5, with D maybe TRBD1 (6 bases). CDR3 length: 14 residues. The V end was cut by 1 base, the J end by 6 bases, with 10 bases between. CDR3 region: CASSLVGGGQPQHF. CDR3 bases: TGTGCCAGCAGTTTAGTGGGGGGCGGTCAGCCCCAGCATTTT.

This clonotype was seen only a few times. V gene TRBV20-1 combines with J gene TRBJ2-3; D is possibly TRBD1 (8 bases). Germline V CDR1 and CDR2: DFQATT, SNEGSKA (reference sequence). This CDR3 comprises 17 residues. Trimming took 1 base from V and 5 from J, leaving 22 bases between them. The CDR3 spells CSARASRGDRRKDTQYF. Written as DNA, the CDR3 is TGCAGTGCTAGAGCATCCCGGGGGGACAGGCGAAAAGATACGCAGTATTTT.

This chain links TRBV4-2 with TRBJ1-1; D is unresolved. The CDR3 is 16 residues long. Germline V gene sequence: CDR1 LGHNA, CDR2 YNFKEQ. V was cut by 0 bases and J by 2 bases, with 13 bases left in between. The DNA of the CDR3 is TGTGCCAGCAGCCAAGATTGGAAGGGTTCCAACACTGAAGCTTTCTTT. The encoded protein is CASSQDWKGSNTEAFF.

V gene TRBV9 combines with J gene TRBJ1-3; D unresolved. CDR1 is SGDLS and CDR2 is YYNGEE in the germline V gene. V was clipped by 1 base and J by 4 bases, with 15 bases between them. The CDR3 spans 16 residues. CDR3 coding DNA: TGTGCCAGCAGCGTAAGCGGGTCAAGAACGGGAAACACCATATATTTT. Amino acid sequence: CASSVSGSRTGNTIYF.

The gene calls are TRBV12-3 or TRBV12-4 and TRBJ2-5, with a weak D call TRBD1 (6 bases). The CDR3 is 11 amino acids. The V and J ends lost 10 bases and 4 bases respectively, with 10 bases between them. DNA of the CDR3: TGTGCCACCAGGGGCGGAGAGACCCAGTACTTC. Translating gives CATRGGETQYF.